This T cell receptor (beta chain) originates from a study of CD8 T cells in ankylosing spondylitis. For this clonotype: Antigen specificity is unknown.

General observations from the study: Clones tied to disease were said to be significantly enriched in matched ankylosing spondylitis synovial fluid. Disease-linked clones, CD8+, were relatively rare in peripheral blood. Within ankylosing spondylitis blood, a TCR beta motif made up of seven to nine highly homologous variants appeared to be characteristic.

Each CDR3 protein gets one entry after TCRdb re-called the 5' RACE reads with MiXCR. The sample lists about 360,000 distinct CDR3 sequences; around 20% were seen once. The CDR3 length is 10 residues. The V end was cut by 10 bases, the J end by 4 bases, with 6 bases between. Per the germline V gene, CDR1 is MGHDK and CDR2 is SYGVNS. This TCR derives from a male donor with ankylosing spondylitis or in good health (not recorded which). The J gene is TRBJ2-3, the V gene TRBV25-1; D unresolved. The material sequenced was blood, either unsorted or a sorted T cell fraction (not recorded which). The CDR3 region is CATHSDTQYF. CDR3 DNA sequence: TGTGCCACCCATTCAGATACGCAGTATTTT.